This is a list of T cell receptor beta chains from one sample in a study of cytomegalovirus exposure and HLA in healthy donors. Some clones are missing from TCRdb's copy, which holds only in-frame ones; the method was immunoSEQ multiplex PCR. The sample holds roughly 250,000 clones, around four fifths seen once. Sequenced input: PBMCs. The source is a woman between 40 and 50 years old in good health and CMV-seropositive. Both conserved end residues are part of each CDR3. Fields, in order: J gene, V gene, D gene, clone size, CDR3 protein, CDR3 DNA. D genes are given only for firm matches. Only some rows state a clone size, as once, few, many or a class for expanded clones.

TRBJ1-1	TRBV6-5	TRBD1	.	CASKGHRGTEAFF	TGTGCCAGCAAGGGCCACAGGGGAACTGAAGCTTTCTTT
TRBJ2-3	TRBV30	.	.	CAWSIDSSTDTQYF	TGTGCCTGGAGTATAGATTCTAGCACAGATACGCAGTATTTT
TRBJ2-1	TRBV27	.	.	CASSPRTPRSGDEQFF	TGTGCCAGCAGTCCCCGGACTCCCCGGTCTGGGGATGAGCAGTTCTTC
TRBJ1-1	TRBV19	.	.	CASSIRGNTEAFF	TGTGCCAGTAGTATCCGGGGGAACACTGAAGCTTTCTTT
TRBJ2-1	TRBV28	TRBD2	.	CASTPGGVSSYNEQFF	TGTGCCAGCACCCCCGGGGGGGTTAGCTCCTACAATGAGCAGTTCTTC
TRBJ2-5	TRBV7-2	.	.	CASSLDGLPEGETQYF	TGTGCCAGCAGCTTAGACGGACTACCGGAGGGAGAGACCCAGTACTTC
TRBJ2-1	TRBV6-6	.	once	CASSLLYNEQFF	TGTGCCAGCAGTCTACTTTACAATGAGCAGTTCTTC
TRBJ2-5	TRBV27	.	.	CASSLLGQLGETQYF	TGTGCCAGCAGTTTACTCGGACAGCTTGGGGAGACCCAGTACTTC
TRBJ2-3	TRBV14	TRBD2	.	CASSQDSGRHTDTQYF	TGTGCCAGCAGCCAAGATAGCGGGAGGCATACAGATACGCAGTATTTT
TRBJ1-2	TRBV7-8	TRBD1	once	CASSKQGAQGGGYTF	TGTGCCAGCAGCAAACAGGGGGCACAAGGTGGTGGCTACACCTTC
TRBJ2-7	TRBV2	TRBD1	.	CASSPQTGDVEQYF	TGTGCCAGCAGTCCGCAGACAGGGGACGTCGAGCAGTACTTC
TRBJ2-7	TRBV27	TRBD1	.	CASSLTGTGGYEQYF	TGTGCCAGCAGTTTGACCGGGACAGGGGGCTACGAGCAGTACTTC
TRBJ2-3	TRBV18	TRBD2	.	CASSLGLAEDFTDTQYF	TGTGCCAGCTCACTGGGACTAGCGGAGGACTTCACAGATACGCAGTATTTT
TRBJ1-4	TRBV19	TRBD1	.	CASSRGQGNEKLFF	TGTGCCAGCAGTCGGGGACAGGGTAATGAAAAACTGTTTTTT
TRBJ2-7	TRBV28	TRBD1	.	CASSPIRGPGRVQYF	TGTGCCAGCAGTCCGATCAGGGGGCCGGGTAGAGTGCAGTACTTC
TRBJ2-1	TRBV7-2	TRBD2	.	CASSLGLAAYNEQFF	TGTGCCAGCAGCCTCGGACTAGCGGCTTACAATGAGCAGTTCTTC